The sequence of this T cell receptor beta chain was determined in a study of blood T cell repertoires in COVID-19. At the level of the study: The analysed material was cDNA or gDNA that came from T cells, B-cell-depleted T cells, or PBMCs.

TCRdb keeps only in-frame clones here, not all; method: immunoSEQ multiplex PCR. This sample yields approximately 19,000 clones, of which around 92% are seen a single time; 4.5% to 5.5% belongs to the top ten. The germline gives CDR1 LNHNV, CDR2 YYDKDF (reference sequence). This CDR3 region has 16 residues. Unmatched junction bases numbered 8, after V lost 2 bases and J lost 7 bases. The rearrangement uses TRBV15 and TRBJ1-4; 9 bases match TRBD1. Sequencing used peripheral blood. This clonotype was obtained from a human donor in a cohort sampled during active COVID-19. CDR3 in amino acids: CATSRQTGGASEKLFF. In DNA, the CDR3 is TGTGCCACCAGCAGACAAACAGGGGGCGCGAGTGAAAAACTGTTTTTT.